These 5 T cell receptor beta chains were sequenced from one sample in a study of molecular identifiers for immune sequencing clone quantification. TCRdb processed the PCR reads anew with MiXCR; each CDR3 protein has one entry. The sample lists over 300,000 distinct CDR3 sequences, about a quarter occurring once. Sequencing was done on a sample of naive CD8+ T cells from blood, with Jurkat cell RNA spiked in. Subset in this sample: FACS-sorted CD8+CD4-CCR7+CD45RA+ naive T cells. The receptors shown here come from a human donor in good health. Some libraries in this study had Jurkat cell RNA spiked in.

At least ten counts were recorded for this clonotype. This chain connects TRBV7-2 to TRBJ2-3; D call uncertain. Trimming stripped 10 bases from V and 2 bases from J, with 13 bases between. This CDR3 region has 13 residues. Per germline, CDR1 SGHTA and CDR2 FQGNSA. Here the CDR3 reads CAIASDNTDTQYF. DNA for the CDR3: TGTGCCATCGCGTCGGATAACACAGATACGCAGTATTTT.

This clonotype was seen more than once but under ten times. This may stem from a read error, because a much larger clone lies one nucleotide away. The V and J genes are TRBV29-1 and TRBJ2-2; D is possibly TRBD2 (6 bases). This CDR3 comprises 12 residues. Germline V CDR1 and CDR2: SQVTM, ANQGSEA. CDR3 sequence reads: CSAVEGTGGLFF. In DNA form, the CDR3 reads TGCAGCGCTGTGGAAGGCACCGGGGGGCTGTTTTTT.

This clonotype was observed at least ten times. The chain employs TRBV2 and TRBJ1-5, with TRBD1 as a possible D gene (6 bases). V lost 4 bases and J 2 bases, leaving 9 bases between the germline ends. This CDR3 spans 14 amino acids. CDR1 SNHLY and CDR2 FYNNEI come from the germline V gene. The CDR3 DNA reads TGTGCCAGCAGTGCTAGACAGGGCAATCAGCCCCAGCATTTT. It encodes CASSARQGNQPQHF.

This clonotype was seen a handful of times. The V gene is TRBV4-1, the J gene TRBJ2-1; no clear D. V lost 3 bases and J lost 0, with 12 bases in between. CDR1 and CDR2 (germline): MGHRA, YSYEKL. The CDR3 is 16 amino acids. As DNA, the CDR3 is TGCGCCAGCAGCCACAGGAACACCAACTCCTACAATGAGCAGTTCTTC. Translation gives CASSHRNTNSYNEQFF.

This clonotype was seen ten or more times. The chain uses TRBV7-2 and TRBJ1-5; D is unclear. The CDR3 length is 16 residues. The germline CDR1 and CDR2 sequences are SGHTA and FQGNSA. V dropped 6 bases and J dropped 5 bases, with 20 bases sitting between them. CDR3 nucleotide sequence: TGTGCCAGCAGTCCTTCCTGGGAAGGTAGTTATCAGCCCCAGCATTTT. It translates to CASSPSWEGSYQPQHF.